The table lists the clone carrying this T cell receptor beta chain with many counts. The antigen is undetermined. The time point here: sample taken at primary tumor resection. Unsorted samples of tumor, nontumor lung or frozen PBMC had their whole RNA sequenced. A total of approximately 69 untreated early-stage non-small cell lung cancer patients served as donors. The J segment lost 0 bases and the V segment lost 6 bases, leaving 12 bases of the junction unmatched. Germline assignment: CDR1 LNHDA and CDR2 SQIVND (reference sequence). This CDR3 is built from 18 residues. The data are from a study of spatial heterogeneity in lung cancer. Study as a whole: Raw reads showed each unique TCR and UMI combination turning up more than ten times on average.

Study observations and caveats: At resection, ubiquitous expanded tumor TCRs appeared in blood more than at follow-up.

TCRdb itself ran the 5' RACE reads through MiXCR, one entry per CDR3 protein. The sample lists about 36,000 distinct CDR3 sequences; 4% to 6% were seen once. The chain joins TRBV19 to TRBJ2-3, with TRBD2 matching over 10 bases. The receptor's source is a female donor with early-stage non-small cell lung cancer. This sample comprised PBMCs, obtained at surgery. DNA of the CDR3: TGTGCCAGTAGATTGTCTAGCGGGGGCGATTCTAGCACAGATACGCAGTATTTT. The encoded protein is CASRLSSGGDSSTDTQYF.